One and the same sample provided the 7 T cell receptor beta chains below, sequenced in a study of neurological immune-mediated disorders (dated by TCRdb to 2018 to 2020). Library construction relied on 5' RACE. The sequencing machine was an Illumina HiSeq 2500. Clones were called with MiXCR by TCRdb after fastp trimmed the public reads at Q25, and only in-frame beta chains were retained. Entries that share a CDR3 protein sequence are merged under the most common genes and DNA. The sample data list tens of thousands of distinct CDR3 sequences, and 11% of these were observed just once. About 3.9% of the sample lies in the top ten. The material sequenced was CD4+ T cells from blood. The receptors were gathered from a woman in her thirties with HTLV-1-associated myelopathy (HAM/TSP).

This clonotype was seen ten or more times. This chain links TRBV20-1 with TRBJ1-5; D may be TRBD1 (6 bases). Germline V lookup: CDR1 DFQATT, CDR2 SNEGSKA (reference sequence). The ends were cut back, 1 base at V and 2 bases at J, with 15 bases in the middle. This CDR3 is 16 amino acids long. The CDR3 region has the DNA TGCAGTGCTAGAGGAGGTCCGGGGGGCCGCAATCAGCCCCAGCATTTT. This encodes CSARGGPGGRNQPQHF.

The chain has TRBV24-1 and TRBJ1-5; D is unresolved. Trimming left V 9 bases short and J 4 bases short, with 12 bases between. The germline V gene has CDR1 KGHDR and CDR2 SFDVKD. The CDR3 has 13 residues. The CDR3 DNA reads as TGTGCCACCTCTTCGTACGTGAATCAGCCCCAGCATTTT. Translating gives CATSSYVNQPQHF.

On this clonotype itself: A read error may produce the germline difference seen at one junction end. The V gene is TRBV3-1, the J gene TRBJ1-4; D is undetermined. The CDR3 has 14 amino acids. The V gene's germline CDR1 is LGHDT and CDR2 YNNKEL (reference sequence). This CDR3 reads CVSNQEHFAAKLFF. In DNA, the CDR3 is TGTGTCAGCAACCAAGAACACTTCGCGGCCAAACTGTTTTTT.

Ten or more counts support this clonotype. The rearrangement links TRBV5-1 to TRBJ1-4, with D uncertain. Germline lookup yields CDR1 SGHRS and CDR2 YFSETQ. The length of the CDR3 is 16 residues. Trimming removed 4 bases from V and 0 bases from J, with 13 bases in between. The CDR3 DNA follows: TGCGCCAGCAGCGACGACACGCGGGCAACTAATGAAAAACTGTTTTTT. Translation: CASSDDTRATNEKLFF.

There are many counts of this clonotype. Written as DNA, the CDR3 is TGTGCGTCCGGAACCGGACAGAACTATGGCTACACCTTC. Protein sequence: CASGTGQNYGYTF. The rearrangement joins TRBV10-3 to TRBJ1-2; TRBD1 might be the D (6 bases). The CDR3 totals 13 residues. The germline CDR1 and CDR2 sequences are ENHRY and SYGVKD.

Many counts were recorded for this clonotype. V gene TRBV20-1 combines with J gene TRBJ2-1, with TRBD2 matching over 9 bases. Losses at the gene ends were 3 bases for V and 8 bases for J; bases not matched to a gene: 5. Germline V lookup: CDR1 DFQATT, CDR2 SNEGSKA (reference sequence). The CDR3 has 13 residues. CDR3 sequence (DNA): TGCAGTGCTAGGTGGCTAGCGGGACATGAGCAGTTCTTC. This translates into CSARWLAGHEQFF.

This clonotype was observed at least ten times. V gene TRBV25-1 combines with J gene TRBJ2-1, with D hard to call. V gave up 1 base and J gave up 13 bases, with 8 bases separating them. The CDR3 has 11 residues. Germline V gene lookup returns CDR1 MGHDK and CDR2 SYGVNS. CDR3 in DNA: TGTGCCAGCAGTGAATTCGTCCGCCAGTTCTTC. It encodes CASSEFVRQFF.